Presented here are 31 T cell receptor beta chains from one specimen sequenced in a study of human T cells and chemical hapten exposure. The sample's time point: pre-sensitization, week 0. Treatment specified: therapeutic diphenylcyclopropenone sensitization with weekly scalp DPC. TCRdb analysed the RACE reads with MiXCR anew, one entry per CDR3 protein. The sample carries 300,000 to 450,000 distinct CDR3 sequences, 4.5% to 5.5% recorded once. Source: whole blood, taken in connection with sensitization to the hapten diphenylcyclopropenone (DPC). These TCRs come from a woman between 45 and 65 years old with alopecia areata. Some clones in this sample may be carry-over from other donors' samples.

The chain is built from TRBV18 and TRBJ1-1; D call uncertain. Germline V gene sequence: CDR1 KGHSH, CDR2 LQKENI. Trimming shortened V by 1 base and J by 0 bases, and 12 bases separated the two germline ends. The CDR3 is 16 amino acids. The CDR3 is CASSPLPPDMNTEAFF. DNA of the CDR3: TGTGCCAGCTCACCACTTCCCCCGGATATGAACACTGAAGCTTTCTTT.

CDR3 sequence (DNA): TGCAGCTCGGAGGGACTGGCTTATGGCTACACCTTC. Its protein is CSSEGLAYGYTF. The rearrangement links TRBV29-1 to TRBJ1-2; weak D call: TRBD1 (5 bases). Germline-derived CDR1 and CDR2 are SQVTM and ANQGSEA. The ends were cut back, 8 bases at V and 5 bases at J, with 15 bases in the middle. The CDR3 has 12 residues.

Only a few counts were recorded for this clonotype. The CDR3 is CASPGRGGLAWYF. CDR3 bases: TGTGCCAGTCCGGGTCGGGGGGGCCTAGCGTGGTATTTT. The chain is built from TRBV2 and TRBJ2-3; 8 bases are a match to TRBD2. V gave up 9 bases and J gave up 14 bases; unmatched junction bases: 16. Per the germline V gene, CDR1 is SNHLY and CDR2 is FYNNEI. The CDR3 covers 13 residues.

This clonotype has a handful of counts. V gene TRBV28 combines with J gene TRBJ1-5, with a weak D call TRBD1 (5 bases). The CDR3 loop spans 12 amino acids. V was clipped by 6 bases and J by 6 bases, with 9 bases between them. Germline values: CDR1 MDHEN, CDR2 SYDVKM. The CDR3 DNA reads TGTGCCAGCAGCGAAGGGGCTCAGCCCCAGCATTTT. Translated, it gives CASSEGAQPQHF.

In this sample, this clonotype turned up a few times. J is TRBJ1-5 and V is TRBV9; 8 bases fit TRBD1. The germline V gene has CDR1 SGDLS and CDR2 YYNGEE. The CDR3 has 14 residues. With 4 bases clipped from V and 5 bases from J, the junction kept 5 bases outside the gene matches. This chain's CDR3 is CASSPDRVDQPQHF. The CDR3 DNA is TGTGCCAGCAGCCCGGACAGGGTCGATCAGCCCCAGCATTTT.

The chain is built from TRBV5-5 and TRBJ2-7; tentatively, D is TRBD2 (6 bases). Germline values: CDR1 SGHKS, CDR2 YYEKEE (reference sequence). The CDR3 length is 12 residues. Trimming took off 7 bases at V and 2 bases at J, with 10 bases between the two ends. The CDR3 region has the DNA TGTGCCAGCGGCCTAGCGACCTACGAGCAGTACTTC. Translating it yields CASGLATYEQYF. Filled out from reference TRBV5-5 and TRBJ2-7, the complete variable domain reads DAGVTQSPTHLIKTRGQQVTLRCSPISGHKSVSWYQQVLGQGPQFIFQYYEKEERGRGNFPDRFSARQFPNYSSELNVNALLLGDSALYLCASGLATYEQYFGPGTRLTVT.

Many counts were recorded for this clonotype. CDR3 sequence: CASSWMIGKNTEAFF. CDR3 in DNA: TGCGCCAGCAGCTGGATGATAGGAAAGAACACTGAAGCTTTCTTT. The chain couples TRBV5-1 to TRBJ1-1; D gene uncertain. Looked up from germline, CDR1 is SGHRS and CDR2 is YFSETQ. V was pared by 3 bases and J by 1 base, with 13 bases between. The CDR3 sequence is 15 residues long.

This chain uses TRBV20-1 with TRBJ1-6; the D gene is possibly TRBD1 (6 bases). The CDR3 consists of 16 residues. V was clipped by 0 bases and J by 2 bases, with 11 bases between them. Germline CDR1 reads DFQATT; CDR2 reads SNEGSKA (reference sequence). CDR3 sequence reads: CSAREGGQTYNSPLHF. The CDR3 coding sequence is TGCAGTGCTAGAGAGGGGGGGCAAACCTATAATTCACCCCTCCACTTT.

This clonotype has a count of ten or more. The V gene is TRBV5-1, the J gene TRBJ2-7; TRBD2 might be the D (5 bases). Per the germline V gene, CDR1 is SGHRS and CDR2 is YFSETQ. V was shortened by 4 bases and J by 4 bases, with 9 bases between the two germline ends. The CDR3 extends over 12 amino acids. CDR3 sequence (DNA): TGCGCCAGCAGCGGAGGACTGTACGAGCAGTACTTC. Its translation: CASSGGLYEQYF.

To note about this clonotype: A much larger clone sits a single nucleotide away, making a read error possible. The gene calls are TRBV7-2 and TRBJ2-3; 7 bases line up with TRBD2. V trimming: 0 bases; J trimming: 1 base; junction bases outside the gene matches: 10. CDR3 length: 18 amino acids. The germline gives CDR1 SGHTA, CDR2 FQGNSA. The CDR3 sequence is CASSLARGSGLGTDTQYF. CDR3 sequence (DNA): TGTGCCAGCAGCTTAGCGCGGGGTAGTGGACTAGGCACAGATACGCAGTATTTT.

This clonotype was seen repeatedly, ten times or more. This chain links TRBV6-6 with TRBJ2-2; D ambiguous. In germline, CDR1 is MNHNY, CDR2 SVGAGI (reference sequence). This CDR3 is 13 amino acids long. V lost 5 bases and J 2 bases, leaving 6 bases between the germline ends. CDR3 region: CASSTANTGELFF. The CDR3 bases are TGTGCCAGCAGTACAGCCAACACCGGGGAGCTGTTTTTT.

In its sample, this clonotype was seen a few times. This chain uses TRBV12-3 or TRBV12-4 with TRBJ1-3, with 7 bases that match TRBD1. V lost 8 bases and J lost 0; bases outside the gene matches: 4. The CDR3 runs to 14 residues. The CDR3 coding sequence is TGTGCCAGCCGGGACAGCCACTCTGGAAACACCATATATTTT. The encoded protein is CASRDSHSGNTIYF.

This clonotype was seen at least ten times. This chain joins TRBV11-2 and TRBJ2-1; D unresolved. The V end was cut by 0 bases, the J end by 3 bases, with 3 bases between. This CDR3 spans 13 amino acids. CDR1 is SGHAT and CDR2 is FQNNGV in the germline V gene. The CDR3 here is CASSLESYNEQFF. CDR3 DNA sequence: TGTGCCAGCAGCTTAGAGAGCTACAATGAGCAGTTCTTC.

This clonotype was picked up many times. The chain recombines TRBV4-3 with TRBJ2-7; 9 nucleotides match TRBD2. V lost 0 bases to trimming and J lost 2 bases; unmatched junction nucleotides: 5. Per germline, CDR1 LGHNA and CDR2 YSLEER. The CDR3 runs to 16 residues. The CDR3 spells CASSQEGGRVPYEQYF. CDR3 nucleotides: TGCGCCAGCAGCCAAGAGGGCGGGAGGGTCCCCTACGAGCAGTACTTC.

This clonotype was seen many times. The genes are TRBV6-1 and TRBJ1-2; D not certain. This CDR3 is built from 13 residues. The V gene's germline CDR1 is MNHNS and CDR2 SASEGT. V shed 6 bases and J shed 6 bases, with 14 bases lying between them. This chain's CDR3 is CASRRLPRDGYTF. The DNA of the CDR3 is TGTGCCAGCAGGCGATTACCAAGAGATGGCTACACCTTC.

In its sample, this clonotype was seen many times. The chain recombines TRBV6-2 or TRBV6-3 with TRBJ2-7, with D hard to call. Germline CDR1 MNHEY, CDR2 SVGEGT. This CDR3 has 11 amino acids. With 5 bases removed from V and 0 bases from J, the gap between germline ends came to 2 bases. In DNA form, the CDR3 reads TGTGCCAGCAGTGTCTCCTACGAGCAGTACTTC. Amino acid sequence: CASSVSYEQYF.

This clonotype was seen a few times. The rearrangement links TRBV9 to TRBJ2-3; 9 bases agree with TRBD1. The CDR3 contains 15 residues. The germline gives CDR1 SGDLS, CDR2 YYNGEE. J was trimmed by 2 bases and V by 3 bases; bases with no gene match: 4. The CDR3 nucleotides are TGTGCCAGCAGCGCACAGGGGGCGCACACAGATACGCAGTATTTT. The encoded protein is CASSAQGAHTDTQYF.

The table lists this clonotype with many counts. The J gene is TRBJ2-7, the V gene TRBV6-5; 8 positions match TRBD1. With 5 bases clipped from V and 2 bases from J, the junction kept 11 bases outside the gene matches. In germline, CDR1 is MNHEY, CDR2 SVGAGI. The CDR3 is 16 residues long. The CDR3 DNA is TGTGCCAGCAGTGCCTACTTGACAGGGGCTACCTACGAGCAGTACTTC. Amino acid sequence: CASSAYLTGATYEQYF.

In this sample, this clonotype turned up a few times. The V gene is TRBV29-1, the J gene TRBJ2-1, with D possibly TRBD2 on 6 matching bases. The V gene's germline CDR1 is SQVTM and CDR2 ANQGSEA. Trimming shortened V by 6 bases and J by 0 bases, and 12 bases separated the two germline ends. CDR3 size: 14 residues. CDR3 DNA: TGCAGCGTACTCCCTAGCGCCTCCTACAATGAGCAGTTCTTC. Amino acids: CSVLPSASYNEQFF.

This clonotype has ten or more counts. The chain combines TRBV12-3 or TRBV12-4 with TRBJ1-4, with no clear D. The CDR3 totals 15 residues. The V gene lost 2 bases and the J gene lost 10 bases, with 17 bases spanning the gap. CDR3 sequence: CASSLSPGSAGKLFF. CDR3 in DNA: TGTGCCAGCAGTTTATCCCCGGGGTCCGCTGGAAAACTGTTTTTT.

This clonotype was found a few times. The rearrangement uses TRBV7-8 and TRBJ2-1; TRBD2 matches 7 bases. J gave up 3 bases and V 5 bases, and 4 bases lay outside the gene matches. Germline V gene lookup returns CDR1 SGHVS and CDR2 FQNEAQ. CDR3 length: 14 amino acids. CDR3 nucleotide sequence: TGTGCCAGCAGCCTCGGGACTAACTACAATGAGCAGTTCTTC. Its translation: CASSLGTNYNEQFF.

This clonotype was observed at least ten times. The gene calls are TRBV11-2 and TRBJ2-5; no reliable D call. Germline values: CDR1 SGHAT, CDR2 FQNNGV. Deletions cut 4 bases from V and 12 bases from J, with 15 bases between. The CDR3 has 12 amino acids. The CDR3 coding sequence is TGTGCCAGCAGCTCCTCGACCGCGATCGAGTACTTC. This encodes CASSSSTAIEYF.

The sample holds many counts of this clonotype. The chain employs TRBV19 and TRBJ2-5; D is undetermined. This CDR3 contains 17 residues. The germline V gene has CDR1 LNHDA and CDR2 SQIVND (reference sequence). Trimming left V 3 bases short and J 5 bases short, with 22 bases between. The DNA for the CDR3 is TGTGCCAGTAGTATGGCCCCCGCGGACGGCTTGGAGGAGACCCAGTACTTC. Its translation: CASSMAPADGLEETQYF.

This clonotype has at least ten counts. CDR3 DNA sequence: TGTGCCAGCAGTCGGGACTCCGAGGTTGGTGAGCAGTACTTC. Its translation: CASSRDSEVGEQYF. This chain uses TRBV28 with TRBJ2-7, with D possibly matching TRBD2 (6 bases). This CDR3 contains 14 residues. V lost 5 bases to trimming and J lost 7 bases, with 18 bases between them. The germline CDR1 and CDR2 sequences are MDHEN and SYDVKM.

The V call is TRBV18, the J call TRBJ1-2, with D uncertain. V dropped 3 bases and J dropped 3 bases, with 14 bases sitting between them. The CDR3 contains 15 residues. Germline V gene lookup returns CDR1 KGHSH and CDR2 LQKENI. The CDR3 DNA reads as TGTGCCAGCTCACCGCCGGAAGGAGAATACTATGGCTACACCTTC. Its translation is CASSPPEGEYYGYTF.

This clonotype was picked up a small number of times. The genes are TRBV20-1 and TRBJ2-1; 14 bases line up with TRBD2. Germline assignment: CDR1 DFQATT and CDR2 SNEGSKA (reference sequence). The V gene end was trimmed by 6 bases and the J gene end by 1 base; junction bases not matched to a gene: 5. There are 16 residues in the CDR3. CDR3 nucleotides: TGCAGTGCGGAGACTAGCGGGAGGGTGTCCTACAATGAGCAGTTCTTC. Translation: CSAETSGRVSYNEQFF.

This clonotype was observed many times. The rearrangement uses TRBV10-3 and TRBJ2-5, with no clear D. The CDR3 runs to 14 residues. Trimming cost V 2 bases and J 1 base, with 8 bases left between them. Germline CDR1 ENHRY, CDR2 SYGVKD. CDR3 sequence reads: CAISEARFQETQYF. CDR3 nucleotide sequence: TGTGCCATCAGTGAGGCTCGGTTCCAAGAGACCCAGTACTTC.

Ten or more counts support this clonotype. The gene calls are TRBV10-3 and TRBJ2-7; 9 bases line up with TRBD1. The CDR3 runs to 14 residues. With 4 bases clipped from V and 5 bases from J, the junction kept 6 bases outside the gene matches. Germline lookup yields CDR1 ENHRY and CDR2 SYGVKD. Here the CDR3 reads CAISGRTGDHEQYF. CDR3 in DNA: TGTGCCATCAGTGGACGGACAGGGGACCACGAGCAGTACTTC.

This clonotype has a count of ten or more. The gene calls are TRBV12-3 or TRBV12-4 and TRBJ2-7, with D possibly called TRBD1 or TRBD2 (5 bases each). Trimming removed 5 bases at V and 6 bases at J, with 14 bases between. The CDR3 length is 13 residues. The CDR3 reads CASSSWVGTEQYF. The DNA for the CDR3 is TGTGCCAGCAGTAGTTGGGTAGGGACCGAGCAGTACTTC.

Only a few counts were recorded for this clonotype. This sequence joins TRBV20-1 and TRBJ2-2; D is possibly TRBD1 (5 bases). This CDR3 has 12 residues. V was trimmed by 3 bases and J by 6 bases, leaving 8 bases between them. Germline V gene lookup returns CDR1 DFQATT and CDR2 SNEGSKA (reference sequence). CDR3 nucleotide sequence: TGCAGTGCTAGGCCAGGGCCCGGGGAGCTGTTTTTT. This codes for CSARPGPGELFF.

The chain combines TRBV7-6 with TRBJ1-1; 7 positions agree with TRBD1. CDR3 length: 15 amino acids. V shed 5 bases and J 2 bases; nucleotides not matched to a gene: 8. CDR1 is SGHVS, CDR2 FNYEAQ, per germline. CDR3 in DNA: TGTGCCAGCAGCCTCCAGGGGGGAAGAAACACTGAAGCTTTCTTT. Encoded protein: CASSLQGGRNTEAFF.